These T cell receptor beta chains were read from a single sample in a study of cytomegalovirus exposure and HLA in healthy donors. Clones were read by immunoSEQ multiplex PCR, and TCRdb kept only the in-frame ones, dropping some. This sample has 100,000 to 150,000 clones, with 75% found just once. The sequenced sample consisted of PBMCs. These receptors all stem from a woman aged 50 to 60 in good health and CMV-seronegative. The CDR3 runs from the conserved cysteine through the conserved F or W. Each record gives: V gene, D gene, clone size, J gene, CDR3 protein, CDR3 DNA. D genes are given only for firm matches. For some rows the clone size is stated as once, few or many, or as a class when expanded; others skip it.

>TRBV19|TRBD2|NA|TRBJ2-7
CASSIDLAGAPYEQYF
TGTGCCAGTAGTATAGATCTAGCGGGAGCCCCCTACGAGCAGTACTTC
>TRBV4-1|TRBD1|NA|TRBJ2-7
CASSGPGQGFHYEQYF
TGCGCCAGCAGCGGCCCGGGACAGGGTTTTCACTACGAGCAGTACTTC
>TRBV11-3|TRBD1|NA|TRBJ2-3
CASSWDSSTDTQYF
TGTGCCAGCAGCTGGGACAGTAGCACAGATACGCAGTATTTT
>TRBV5-1|TRBD1|few|TRBJ1-6
CASSPWTGDNSPLHF
TGCGCCAGCAGCCCATGGACAGGGGATAATTCACCCCTCCACTTT
>TRBV4-3|NA|NA|TRBJ2-2
CASSQELGATNTGELFF
TGCGCCAGCAGCCAAGAATTGGGGGCAACGAACACCGGGGAGCTGTTTTTT
>TRBV19|NA|few|TRBJ2-5
CASIGGDWVVHF
TGTGCCAGTATAGGAGGGGACTGGGTAGTCCACTTC
>TRBV6-5|NA|NA|TRBJ1-5
CASSVQGLGNQPQHF
TGTGCCAGCAGTGTCCAGGGGCTCGGCAATCAGCCCCAGCATTTT
>TRBV4-1|NA|few|TRBJ1-1
CASSQGQNTEAFF
TGCGCCAGCAGCCAGGGACAGAACACTGAAGCTTTCTTT
>TRBV20-1|NA|NA|TRBJ1-1
CSAREGLSAFF
TGCAGTGCTAGAGAGGGGCTGTCAGCTTTCTTT
>TRBV11-3|TRBD1|NA|TRBJ2-1
CASSSWTGGSNEQFF
TGTGCCAGCAGCTCCTGGACAGGGGGAAGTAATGAGCAGTTCTTC
>TRBV19|TRBD1|few|TRBJ1-2
CASSIIFRDSKPGYTF
TGTGCCAGTAGTATAATCTTTCGGGACAGTAAGCCTGGCTACACCTTC
>TRBV10-3|NA|NA|TRBJ2-5
CAISDRGRGVETQYF
TGTGCCATCAGTGATAGGGGCAGGGGAGTAGAGACCCAGTACTTC
>TRBV28|TRBD2|once|TRBJ2-5
CASSPTGTRGETQYF
TGTGCCAGCAGTCCCACCGGGACTAGGGGGGAGACCCAGTACTTC
>TRBV5-6|NA|NA|TRBJ2-6
CASSLAQGSSGANVLTF
TGTGCCAGCAGCTTGGCGCAGGGGTCCTCTGGGGCCAACGTCCTGACTTTC
>TRBV27|NA|NA|TRBJ1-2
CASSLGGYSRGYTF
TGTGCCAGCAGTTTAGGCGGGTATTCTCGGGGCTACACCTTC
>TRBV7-8|TRBD1|NA|TRBJ1-2
CASSSIGQTGGGYTF
TGTGCCAGCAGCTCGATCGGACAGACAGGGGGTGGCTACACCTTC
>TRBV11-2|NA|NA|TRBJ2-3
CASTQLRVGGTDTQYF
TGTGCCAGCACTCAACTCAGGGTTGGTGGCACAGATACGCAGTATTTT
>TRBV10-3|TRBD2|NA|TRBJ2-5
CAISIAGQETQYF
TGTGCCATCAGCATAGCGGGACAAGAGACCCAGTACTTC
>TRBV30|NA|NA|TRBJ1-1
CAWIPSGGTQAFF
TGTGCCTGGATCCCGAGCGGGGGGACCCAAGCTTTCTTT
>TRBV5-4|TRBD2|NA|TRBJ2-3
CASSYSTSADTQYF
TGTGCCAGCAGCTATTCCACTAGCGCAGATACGCAGTATTTT
>TRBV11-2|NA|once|TRBJ2-7
CASTVGTLQYF
TGTGCCAGCACCGTCGGGACTTTACAGTACTTC
>TRBV4-3|NA|NA|TRBJ2-7
CASSQGGQGGEQYF
TGCGCCAGCAGCCAAGGGGGGCAGGGGGGCGAGCAGTACTTC
>TRBV10-3|TRBD2|NA|TRBJ2-1
CASRLAGGPEEQFF
TGTGCCTCCAGACTAGCGGGAGGGCCGGAGGAGCAGTTCTTC
>TRBV28|TRBD2|NA|TRBJ2-5
CASSFLGRQTQYF
TGTGCCAGCAGTTTTCTCGGGAGGCAAACCCAGTACTTC